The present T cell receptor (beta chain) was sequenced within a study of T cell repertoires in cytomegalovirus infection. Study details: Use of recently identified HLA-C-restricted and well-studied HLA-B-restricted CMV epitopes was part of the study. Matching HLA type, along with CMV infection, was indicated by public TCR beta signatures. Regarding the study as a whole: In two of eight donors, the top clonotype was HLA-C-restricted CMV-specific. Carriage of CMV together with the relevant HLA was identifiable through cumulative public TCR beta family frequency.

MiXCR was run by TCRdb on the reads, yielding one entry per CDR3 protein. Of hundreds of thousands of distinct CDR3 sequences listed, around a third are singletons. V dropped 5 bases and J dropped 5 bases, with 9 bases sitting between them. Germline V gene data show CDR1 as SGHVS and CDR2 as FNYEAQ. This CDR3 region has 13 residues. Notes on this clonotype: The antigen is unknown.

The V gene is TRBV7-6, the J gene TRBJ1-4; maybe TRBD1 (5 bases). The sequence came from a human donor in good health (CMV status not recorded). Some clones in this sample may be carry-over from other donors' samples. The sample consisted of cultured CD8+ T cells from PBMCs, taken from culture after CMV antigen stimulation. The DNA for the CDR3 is TGTGCCAGCAGCCCACAGGAGAATGAAAAACTGTTTTTT. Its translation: CASSPQENEKLFF.